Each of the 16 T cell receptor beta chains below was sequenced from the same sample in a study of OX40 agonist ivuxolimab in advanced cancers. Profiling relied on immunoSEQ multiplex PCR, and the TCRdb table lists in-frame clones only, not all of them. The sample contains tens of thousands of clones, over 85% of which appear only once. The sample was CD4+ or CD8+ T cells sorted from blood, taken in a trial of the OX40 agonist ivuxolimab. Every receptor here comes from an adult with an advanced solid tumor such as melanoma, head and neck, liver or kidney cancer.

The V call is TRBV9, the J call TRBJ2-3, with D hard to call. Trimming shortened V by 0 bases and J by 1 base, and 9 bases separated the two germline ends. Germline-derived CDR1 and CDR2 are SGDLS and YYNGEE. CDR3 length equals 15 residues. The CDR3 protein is CASSVGVRRTDTQYF. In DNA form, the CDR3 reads TGTGCCAGCAGCGTAGGGGTCAGACGCACAGATACGCAGTATTTT.

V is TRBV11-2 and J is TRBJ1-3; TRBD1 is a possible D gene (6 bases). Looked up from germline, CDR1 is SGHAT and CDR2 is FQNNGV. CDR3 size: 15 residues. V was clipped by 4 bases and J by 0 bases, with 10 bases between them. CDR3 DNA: TGTGCCAGCAGCTCCTGGGACAACTCTGGAAACACCATATATTTT. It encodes CASSSWDNSGNTIYF.

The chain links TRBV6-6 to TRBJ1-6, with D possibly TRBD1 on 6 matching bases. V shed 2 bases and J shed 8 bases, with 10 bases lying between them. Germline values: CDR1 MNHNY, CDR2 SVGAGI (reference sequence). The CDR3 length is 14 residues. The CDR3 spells CASSYLGADSPLHF. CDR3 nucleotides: TGTGCCAGCAGTTACCTGGGGGCTGATTCACCCCTCCACTTT.

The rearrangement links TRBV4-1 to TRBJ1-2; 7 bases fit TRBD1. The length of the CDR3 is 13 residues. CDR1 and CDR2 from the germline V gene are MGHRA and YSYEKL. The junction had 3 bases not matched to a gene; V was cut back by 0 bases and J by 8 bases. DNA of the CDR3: TGCGCCAGCAGCCAAGAGAACAGGGGAGGCTACACCTTC. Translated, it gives CASSQENRGGYTF.

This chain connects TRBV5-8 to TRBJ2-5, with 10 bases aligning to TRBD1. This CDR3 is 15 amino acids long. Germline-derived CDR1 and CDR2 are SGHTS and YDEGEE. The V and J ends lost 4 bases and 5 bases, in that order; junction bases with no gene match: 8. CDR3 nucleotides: TGTGCCAGCAGCCCCCCGACAGGGGGCGGTGAGACCCAGTACTTC. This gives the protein CASSPPTGGGETQYF.

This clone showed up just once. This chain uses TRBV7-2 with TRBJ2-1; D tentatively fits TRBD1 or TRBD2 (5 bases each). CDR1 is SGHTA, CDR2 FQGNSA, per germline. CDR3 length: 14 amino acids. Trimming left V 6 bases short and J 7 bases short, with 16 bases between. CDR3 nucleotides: TGTGCCAGCAGAGTTGGGGGTTGGGGAAATGAGCAGTTCTTC. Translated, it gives CASRVGGWGNEQFF. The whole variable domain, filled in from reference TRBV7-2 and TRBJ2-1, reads GAGVSQSPSNKVTEKGKDVELRCDPISGHTALYWYRQSLGQGLEFLIYFQGNSAPDKSGLPSDRFSAERTGGSVSTLTIQRTQQEDSAVYLCASRVGGWGNEQFFGPGTRLTVL.

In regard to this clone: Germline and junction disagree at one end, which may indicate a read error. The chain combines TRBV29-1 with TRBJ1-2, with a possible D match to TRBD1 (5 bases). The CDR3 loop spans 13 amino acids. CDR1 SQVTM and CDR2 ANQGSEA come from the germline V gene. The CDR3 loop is CSVEQGSNYGHTF. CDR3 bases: TGCAGCGTTGAGCAGGGCTCCAACTATGGCCACACCTTC.

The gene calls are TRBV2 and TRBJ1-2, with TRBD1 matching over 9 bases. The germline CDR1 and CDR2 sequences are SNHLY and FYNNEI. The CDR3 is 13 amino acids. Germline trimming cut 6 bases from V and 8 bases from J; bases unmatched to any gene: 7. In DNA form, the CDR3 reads TGTGCCAGCAGCGCTACAGGGGGCTGGGGCTACACCTTC. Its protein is CASSATGGWGYTF.

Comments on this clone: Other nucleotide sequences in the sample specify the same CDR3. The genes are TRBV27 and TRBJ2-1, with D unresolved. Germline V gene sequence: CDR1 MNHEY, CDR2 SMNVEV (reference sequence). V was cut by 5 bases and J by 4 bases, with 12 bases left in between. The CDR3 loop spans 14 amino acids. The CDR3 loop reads CASSPRTGYNEQFF. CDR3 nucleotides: TGTGCCAGCAGTCCCCGGACGGGTTACAATGAGCAGTTCTTC.

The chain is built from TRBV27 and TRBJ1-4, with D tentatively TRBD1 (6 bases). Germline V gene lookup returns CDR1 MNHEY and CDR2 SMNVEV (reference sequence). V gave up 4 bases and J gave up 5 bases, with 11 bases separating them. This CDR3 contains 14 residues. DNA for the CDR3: TGTGCCAGCAGTTATGGGGGGCGGAATGAAAAACTGTTTTTT. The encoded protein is CASSYGGRNEKLFF.

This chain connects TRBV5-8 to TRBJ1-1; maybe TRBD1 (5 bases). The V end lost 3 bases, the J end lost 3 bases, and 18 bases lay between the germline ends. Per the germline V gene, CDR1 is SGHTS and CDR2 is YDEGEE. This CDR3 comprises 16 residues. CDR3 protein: CASSSITTVPDTEAFF. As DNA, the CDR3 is TGTGCCAGCAGCTCAATTACGACAGTCCCGGACACTGAAGCTTTCTTT.

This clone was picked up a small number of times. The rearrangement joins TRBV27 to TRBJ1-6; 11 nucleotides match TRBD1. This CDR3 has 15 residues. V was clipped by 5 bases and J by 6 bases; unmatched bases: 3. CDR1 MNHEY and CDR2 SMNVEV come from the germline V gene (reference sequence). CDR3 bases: TGTGCCAGCAGTCCCGGGACAGGGGGTAATTCACCCCTCCACTTT. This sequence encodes CASSPGTGGNSPLHF.

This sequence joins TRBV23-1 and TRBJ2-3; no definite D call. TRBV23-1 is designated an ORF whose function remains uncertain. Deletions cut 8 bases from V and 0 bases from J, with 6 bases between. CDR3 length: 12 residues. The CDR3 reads CASDRSTDTQYF. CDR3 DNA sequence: TGCGCCAGCGACCGAAGCACAGATACGCAGTATTTT.

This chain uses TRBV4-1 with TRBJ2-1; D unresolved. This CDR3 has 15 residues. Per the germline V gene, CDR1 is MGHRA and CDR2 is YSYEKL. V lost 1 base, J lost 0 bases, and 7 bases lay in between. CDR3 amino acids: CASSQAPSSYNEQFF. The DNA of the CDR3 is TGCGCCAGCAGCCAAGCCCCGAGCTCCTACAATGAGCAGTTCTTC.

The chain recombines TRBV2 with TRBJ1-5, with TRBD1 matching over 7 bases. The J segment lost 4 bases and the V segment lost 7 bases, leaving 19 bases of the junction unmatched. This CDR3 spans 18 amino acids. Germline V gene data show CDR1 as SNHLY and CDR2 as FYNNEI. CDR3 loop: CASKGGQRKGDRNQPQHF. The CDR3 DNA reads TGTGCCAGCAAAGGGGGACAGCGTAAAGGGGATAGAAATCAGCCCCAGCATTTT.

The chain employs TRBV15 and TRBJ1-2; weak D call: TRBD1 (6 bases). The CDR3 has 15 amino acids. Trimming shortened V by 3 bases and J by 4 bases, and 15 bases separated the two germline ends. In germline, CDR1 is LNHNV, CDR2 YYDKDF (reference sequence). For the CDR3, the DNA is TGTGCCACCAGCAGCCCGACCGGACAGCTCTATGGCTACACCTTC. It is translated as CATSSPTGQLYGYTF.